This TCR beta chain is drawn from a study of T cells in Graves' hyperthyroidism and ophthalmopathy. RNA transcripts gave rise to amplified TCR beta CDR3 regions. In the first-round RT-PCR of the TCR CDR3, the HTBI primer set was used. Each CDR3 protein gets one entry after TCRdb re-called the multiplex PCR reads with MiXCR. Seen here are 400,000 to 500,000 distinct CDR3 sequences, over 12% observed once, and the top ten hold 13%. This CDR3 region has 17 residues. V was trimmed by 5 bases and J by 0 bases, leaving 17 bases between them. Germline V lookup: CDR1 MNHNS, CDR2 SASEGT. This clonotype has at least ten counts.

J is TRBJ1-5 and V is TRBV6-1; D remains unclear. The clonotype was recovered from a man aged 18 to 35 with Graves' ophthalmopathy. The sample comprised blood. The CDR3 sequence is CASSSQHHDYSNQPQHF. The CDR3 coding sequence is TGTGCCAGCAGTTCACAGCACCACGATTATAGCAATCAGCCCCAGCATTTT.